The present TCR beta chain was sequenced within a study of T-cell memory formation after mild COVID-19. The CDR3 totals 15 residues. The ends lost 5 bases at V and 9 bases at J; junction bases unmatched: 9. Per the germline V gene, CDR1 is SEHNR and CDR2 is FQNEAQ (reference sequence). This clonotype was counted at least ten times. TCRdb processed the 5' RACE reads anew with MiXCR; each CDR3 protein has one entry. The sample shows about 610,000 distinct CDR3 sequences, approximately 15% of them seen only once. This TCR derives from an adult woman who had mild COVID-19 (a few samples of this study predate the infection). Cell type and time point are not known. V gene TRBV7-9 combines with J gene TRBJ2-1, with 11 positions matching TRBD2. The sequencing input was PBMCs or a T cell subset sorted from them (not recorded which). This CDR3 reads CASSPIRLAGFEQFF. In DNA form, the CDR3 reads TGTGCCAGCAGCCCTATTCGACTAGCGGGATTTGAGCAGTTCTTC. The full variable domain, rest sourced from reference TRBV7-9 and TRBJ2-1, is DTGVSQNPRHKITKRGQNVTFRCDPISEHNRLYWYRQTLGQGPEFLTYFQNEAQLEKSRLLSDRFSAERPKGSFSTLEIQRTEQGDSAMYLCASSPIRLAGFEQFFGPGTRLTVL.